The rows below give T cell receptor beta chains drawn from one sample of a study of T cells in localized non-small cell lung cancer. Only in-frame clones appear in the TCRdb table, and some are missing; sequencing was by immunoSEQ multiplex PCR. The sample has about 55,000 clones, approximately 83% seen once; the top ten hold 17%. The sample consisted of peripheral blood mononuclear cells, taken before any cancer treatment. All receptors derive from a man aged 40 to 70 with stage III lung adenocarcinoma. Each CDR3 is given with its conserved first and last residue. D genes are given only for firm matches. Clone size is stated in some rows and not others, as once, few, many or a class when expanded.

15,TRBJ2-1,TRBD2,.,TRBV7-2,CASSLVAGGGNEQFF,TGTGCCAGCAGCTTAGTTGCGGGAGGAGGTAATGAGCAGTTCTTC
14,TRBJ1-1,.,once,TRBV5-1,CASTLSATNTEAFF,TGCGCCAGCACCCTGTCTGCGACGAACACTGAAGCTTTCTTT
13,TRBJ2-7,.,.,TRBV27,CASSPYPSYEQYF,TGTGCCAGCAGTCCTTACCCCTCCTACGAGCAGTACTTC
17,TRBJ2-2,TRBD2,.,TRBV5-1,CATSWGGSSLNTGELFF,TGCGCCACCAGTTGGGGGGGGTCCTCCCTGAACACCGGGGAGCTGTTTTTT
14,TRBJ2-5,.,.,TRBV7-8,CASSLGVGMETQYF,TGTGCCAGCAGCTTAGGGGTGGGGATGGAGACCCAGTACTTC
14,TRBJ2-1,.,.,TRBV5-1,CASSWGTLGPEQFF,TGCGCCAGCAGCTGGGGGACCCTTGGCCCCGAGCAGTTCTTC
14,TRBJ2-4,TRBD1,once,TRBV5-6,CASSLGTGMNIQYF,TGTGCCAGCAGCCTCGGGACAGGGATGAACATTCAGTACTTC
16,TRBJ2-3,TRBD2,.,TRBV5-1,CASSYSGLAAADTQYF,TGCGCCAGCAGCTATTCCGGACTAGCGGCCGCCGATACGCAGTATTTT
14,TRBJ2-5,.,.,TRBV18,CASSPSALGETQYF,TGTGCCAGCTCACCCTCGGCCCTGGGGGAGACCCAGTACTTC
16,TRBJ2-1,TRBD2,.,TRBV4-3,CASSQEPGRGLNEQFF,TGCGCCAGCAGCCAAGAACCGGGGAGGGGATTGAATGAGCAGTTCTTC
13,TRBJ1-1,.,.,TRBV27,CASSSLLNTEAFF,TGTGCCAGCAGTTCCCTTTTGAACACTGAAGCTTTCTTT
13,TRBJ2-2,.,few,TRBV29-1,CSVGTIQTGELFF,TGCAGCGTTGGGACAATCCAGACCGGGGAGCTGTTTTTT
11,TRBJ2-1,.,.,TRBV20-1,CSVRGVYEQFF,TGCAGTGTCAGGGGGGTCTATGAGCAGTTCTTC
15,TRBJ2-5,.,.,TRBV6-5,CASSYSYGRGETQYF,TGTGCCAGCAGTTACTCCTACGGACGCGGGGAGACCCAGTACTTC
16,TRBJ2-3,.,.,TRBV27,CASSLFAGLRPDTQYF,TGTGCCAGCAGTTTATTCGCGGGGCTGAGGCCAGATACGCAGTATTTT
14,TRBJ1-4,.,.,TRBV7-2,CASSSVPLGEKLFF,TGTGCCAGCAGCTCCGTCCCTCTGGGGGAAAAACTGTTTTTT
12,TRBJ1-1,.,once,TRBV5-4,CASSNLNTEAFF,TGTGCCAGCAGCAACCTGAACACTGAAGCTTTCTTT
11,TRBJ2-5,.,.,TRBV25-1,CASSPRETQYF,TGTGCCAGCAGTCCCCGTGAGACCCAGTACTTC
15,TRBJ2-3,TRBD2,few,TRBV9,CASSSGRGSTDTQYF,TGTGCCAGCAGTAGCGGGAGGGGTAGCACAGATACGCAGTATTTT
14,TRBJ1-1,.,.,TRBV10-1,CASSTTVGPDEAFF,TGCGCCAGCAGTACGACAGTTGGGCCGGATGAAGCTTTCTTT
14,TRBJ2-3,.,once,TRBV5-6,CASSLPRSTDTQYF,TGTGCCAGCAGCTTGCCCCGGAGCACAGATACGCAGTATTTT
15,TRBJ2-3,TRBD2,.,TRBV11-2,CASSDGRGETDTQYF,TGTGCCAGCAGTGATGGGAGGGGAGAAACAGATACGCAGTATTTT
15,TRBJ2-7,.,.,TRBV19,CASSIRAGSAYEQYF,TGTGCCAGTAGTATAAGGGCAGGGTCCGCCTACGAGCAGTACTTC
15,TRBJ1-6,.,.,TRBV30,CAWTIPGQSLSPLHF,TGTGCCTGGACAATTCCAGGACAGTCTTTGTCACCCCTCCACTTT
14,TRBJ2-1,.,.,TRBV18,CASSPDPEYNEQFF,TGTGCCAGCTCACCGGATCCGGAGTACAATGAGCAGTTCTTC
11,TRBJ2-2,.,.,TRBV20-1,CSAPGFGELFF,TGCAGTGCTCCAGGGTTCGGGGAGCTGTTTTTT
14,TRBJ2-5,.,.,TRBV6-5,CASGSWSGRETQYF,TGTGCCAGCGGCTCGTGGTCGGGCCGAGAGACCCAGTACTTC
14,TRBJ2-4,.,.,TRBV7-9,CASSLGLGGYIQYF,TGTGCCAGCAGCTTAGGTTTAGGGGGATACATTCAGTACTTC
14,TRBJ2-1,.,few,TRBV5-1,CASSRDTTYNEQFF,TGCGCCAGCAGCCGGGACACAACCTACAATGAGCAGTTCTTC
13,TRBJ1-1,.,.,TRBV5-6,CASSLLPHTEAFF,TGTGCCAGCAGCTTACTACCCCACACTGAAGCTTTCTTT
16,TRBJ2-1,TRBD2,.,TRBV2,CASSSLAGETYNEQFF,TGTGCCAGCAGTTCTCTAGCGGGAGAAACCTACAATGAGCAGTTCTTC
16,TRBJ1-1,TRBD1,.,TRBV19,CASSLRTGTMNTEAFF,TGTGCCAGTAGTCTCCGGACAGGGACTATGAACACTGAAGCTTTCTTT
12,TRBJ1-2,.,few,TRBV29-1,CSVVSKRYGYTF,TGCAGCGTTGTGTCAAAGCGGTATGGCTACACCTTC
14,TRBJ1-4,.,.,TRBV7-9,CASSRDATNEKLFF,TGTGCCAGCAGCCGGGATGCAACTAATGAAAAACTGTTTTTT
16,TRBJ2-6,.,.,TRBV5-1,CASSLQGFSGANVLTF,TGCGCCAGCAGCTTGCAGGGTTTTTCTGGGGCCAACGTCCTGACTTTC
13,TRBJ1-1,.,few,TRBV19,CASSIGPSTEAFF,TGTGCCAGTAGTATCGGGCCTAGCACTGAAGCTTTCTTT
15,TRBJ2-3,TRBD1,.,TRBV5-5,CASTSGTGRADTQYF,TGTGCCAGCACGTCCGGGACAGGGCGAGCAGATACGCAGTATTTT
17,TRBJ1-1,.,.,TRBV9,CASSVYRVPPSGTEAFF,TGTGCCAGCAGCGTTTACAGGGTTCCCCCGTCAGGGACTGAAGCTTTCTTT
13,TRBJ2-2,.,.,TRBV9,CASSVWGTGELFF,TGTGCCAGCAGCGTGTGGGGCACCGGGGAGCTGTTTTTT
15,TRBJ2-2,.,.,TRBV5-1,CASSSGTPNTGELFF,TGCGCCAGCAGCTCCGGGACACCCAACACCGGGGAGCTGTTTTTT
14,TRBJ1-4,.,.,TRBV18,CASSPGRANEKLFF,TGTGCCAGCTCACCCGGACGGGCGAATGAAAAACTGTTTTTT
15,TRBJ2-7,.,.,TRBV9,CASSGSAPHPWEQYF,TGTGCCAGCAGCGGGTCGGCACCTCACCCTTGGGAGCAGTACTTC